These T cell receptor beta chains were read from a single sample in a study of technical replicates of blood from a few donors. The protocol was immunoSEQ multiplex PCR, while the TCRdb copy is restricted to in-frame clones and leaves out a portion. This table holds tens of thousands of clones, 90% to 95% found once. Sequenced material: PBMCs. The receptors originated from a human donor in good health. Some clones in this sample may be carry-over from other donors' samples. Both conserved end residues are part of each CDR3. D genes are given only for firm matches. Rows give clone size only sometimes, using once, few, many, or a class for an expanded clone.

- | TRBJ1-5 | - | TRBV15 | TGTGCCACCAGCACCGGACTTCAGCCCCAGCATTTT | CATSTGLQPQHF
- | TRBJ2-3 | TRBD1 | TRBV5-1 | TGCGCCAGCAGCCCAGGACAGGGGGGCACAGATACGCAGTATTTT | CASSPGQGGTDTQYF
- | TRBJ1-5 | - | TRBV4-3 | TGCGCCAGCAGCCGCGACGGGAGGGGTAGCAATCAGCCCCAGCATTTT | CASSRDGRGSNQPQHF
- | TRBJ2-1 | TRBD2 | TRBV4-2 | TGTGCCAGCAGCCAAGAAGCTAGCGGGAGCTACAATGAGCAGTTCTTC | CASSQEASGSYNEQFF
- | TRBJ2-3 | TRBD1 | TRBV4-1 | TGCGCCAGCAGCCAGGACCAGGGGGCGAGGGGCACAGATACGCAGTATTTT | CASSQDQGARGTDTQYF
- | TRBJ2-7 | TRBD1 | TRBV19 | TGTGCCAGTAGTAAGGACAGGTTGCGGGAGCAGTACTTC | CASSKDRLREQYF
- | TRBJ1-6 | - | TRBV4-1 | TGCGCCAGCAGCCAAGATATGGCCAGGAATAATTCACCCCTCCACTTT | CASSQDMARNNSPLHF
- | TRBJ1-5 | TRBD1 | TRBV25-1 | TGTGCCAGCGCCAGGGGGACGGATCAGCCCCAGCATTTT | CASARGTDQPQHF
- | TRBJ1-2 | - | TRBV6-6 | TGTGCCAGCAGTTCGTCTAACTATGGCTACACCTTC | CASSSSNYGYTF
- | TRBJ2-1 | TRBD2 | TRBV4-3 | TGCGCCAGCAGCCCAGCTAAGGTAGCGGGACCCAATGAGCAGTTCTTC | CASSPAKVAGPNEQFF
- | TRBJ2-2 | TRBD2 | TRBV19 | TGTGCCAGTAGTATACCTAGCGGGGGGTTTAAGCCCCCCGGGGAGCTGTTTTTT | CASSIPSGGFKPPGELFF
once | TRBJ2-3 | TRBD2 | TRBV6-6 | TGTGCCAGCAGTTACACTAGCGGGAACACGCAGTATTTT | CASSYTSGNTQYF
- | TRBJ1-5 | TRBD1 | TRBV7-2 | TGTGCCAGCAGTTTGGACAGGGGGCCAAGTCAGCCCCAGCATTTT | CASSLDRGPSQPQHF
- | TRBJ2-4 | TRBD2 | TRBV7-9 | TGTGCCAGAAGCTTAGGTTCGGGAGGGACCCCCAAAAACATTCAGTACTTC | CARSLGSGGTPKNIQYF
- | TRBJ1-6 | TRBD1 | TRBV6-5 | TGTGCCAGCAGAACGACAGGGGGCGATTCACCCCTCCACTTT | CASRTTGGDSPLHF
- | TRBJ1-3 | - | TRBV9 | TGTGCCAGCAGCGTAGGGCCGATCTCTGGAAACACCATATATTTT | CASSVGPISGNTIYF
- | TRBJ2-7 | - | TRBV4-3 | TGCGCCAGCAGCCAAGGCAGGGGACCCTACGAGCAGTACTTC | CASSQGRGPYEQYF
- | TRBJ2-1 | - | TRBV6-5 | TGTGCCAGCAGTCCCCCGGGATCCTACAATGAGCAGTTCTTC | CASSPPGSYNEQFF
once | TRBJ2-7 | - | TRBV2 | TGTGCCAGCACTCTAAATGACTTCTTCGAGCAGTACTTC | CASTLNDFFEQYF
- | TRBJ2-1 | TRBD2 | TRBV6-6 | TGTGCCAGCAGTTCCCCCCTAGCGGGGGCCCCTCAGTTCTTC | CASSSPLAGAPQFF
- | TRBJ1-1 | - | TRBV13 | TGTGCCAGCAGCTTCAGCTCGGGTTTCACTGAAGCTTTCTTT | CASSFSSGFTEAFF
few | TRBJ1-3 | - | TRBV6-1 | TGTGCCAGCAGCCAGACAGGTGGAAACACCATATATTTT | CASSQTGGNTIYF
few | TRBJ1-5 | - | TRBV6-6 | TGTGCCAGCAGTTATGGGGCCAGAGCCCGCAATCAGCCCCAGCATTTT | CASSYGARARNQPQHF
- | TRBJ2-2 | TRBD2 | TRBV9 | TGTGCCAGCAGCGGCAGACTAGCGGGAGGCCCCCCTGACACCGGGGAGCTGTTTTTT | CASSGRLAGGPPDTGELFF
- | TRBJ1-2 | - | TRBV4-3 | TGCGCCAGCAGCCAAGACGGCGGCAGAAATATCTATGGCTACACCTTC | CASSQDGGRNIYGYTF
- | TRBJ1-1 | - | TRBV12-5 | TGTGCTAGTGGACGACAAACTCAGAACACTGAAGCTTTCTTT | CASGRQTQNTEAFF
- | TRBJ2-5 | TRBD1 | TRBV5-4 | TGTGCCAGCAGCTTTGGACAGGGGGAGACCCAGTACTTC | CASSFGQGETQYF
- | TRBJ2-1 | - | TRBV7-2 | TGTGCCAGTAAATACCGGCCGGGGGACTACAATGAGCAGTTCTTC | CASKYRPGDYNEQFF
once | TRBJ2-3 | TRBD2 | TRBV5-5 | TGTGCCAGCAGCGGGGGACTAGCGGGGGGTACAGATACGCAGTATTTT | CASSGGLAGGTDTQYF
- | TRBJ2-7 | - | TRBV6-1 | TGTGCCAGCAGTAACCCCCAACGTACTCCCGAGCAGTACTTC | CASSNPQRTPEQYF
once | TRBJ2-7 | - | TRBV6-6 | TGTGCCAGCAGCGGCGGGGAGTCCCCCTACGAGCAGTACTTC | CASSGGESPYEQYF
- | TRBJ2-5 | - | TRBV10-3 | TGTGCCATCAGTGTCAGTGGAGAGACCCAGTACTTC | CAISVSGETQYF
- | TRBJ2-2 | TRBD1 | TRBV5-1 | TGCGCCAGCAGCTTCTCTAACAGGGGCACCGGGGAGCTGTTTTTT | CASSFSNRGTGELFF
- | TRBJ1-6 | TRBD1 | TRBV7-6 | TGTGCCAGCAGCCGGGACAGGGGTAATTCACCCCTCCACTTT | CASSRDRGNSPLHF
- | TRBJ2-2 | - | TRBV7-2 | TGTGCCAGCAGCCGTAACACCGGGGAGCTGTTTTTT | CASSRNTGELFF
- | TRBJ1-2 | TRBD1 | TRBV6-6 | TGTGCCAGCCAGGGGGCGTATGGCTACACCTTC | CASQGAYGYTF
- | TRBJ2-1 | - | TRBV11-2 | TGTGCCAGCAGCTTAGCTGTGGGGGGGGCGGGCAATGAGCAGTTCTTC | CASSLAVGGAGNEQFF
few | TRBJ1-2 | - | TRBV5-4 | TGTGCCAGCAGGGGGACACTCACGGGCTATGGCTACACCTTC | CASRGTLTGYGYTF
- | TRBJ1-1 | - | TRBV20-1 | TGCAGTGCTAGACGGAACACTGAAGCTTTCTTT | CSARRNTEAFF
- | TRBJ2-7 | TRBD2 | TRBV5-1 | TGCGCCAGCAGCCCCGAGCTAGCGGGAGGGCCGTACGAGCAGTACTTC | CASSPELAGGPYEQYF